These 27 T cell receptor beta chains were sequenced from one sample in a study of T cells after somatic rescue of genetic block. Profiled with immunoSEQ multiplex PCR; TCRdb holds only in-frame clones, not every one. The sample shows tens of thousands of clones, 85% to 90% of them seen only once. The source material was peripheral blood mononuclear cells (PBMCs). The receptors here all came from a woman between 18 and 30 years old.

In this sample, this clone turned up once. This chain joins TRBV6-1 and TRBJ2-5; 8 nucleotides match TRBD2. The closer fit of TRBJ2-7 to the DNA end suggests the J call may be wrong. Per germline, CDR1 MNHNS and CDR2 SASEGT. CDR3 size: 14 residues. The chain's CDR3 is CASSEGGRSYEQYF. In DNA, the CDR3 is TGTGCCAGCAGTGAAGGCGGGAGGAGCTACGAGCAGTACTTC.

Notes on this clone: Relative to the germline gene, one junction end is altered; a read error may explain this. The V gene is TRBV30, the J gene TRBJ2-7, with 7 positions matching TRBD1. This CDR3 comprises 14 residues. From germline, CDR1 is GTSNPN and CDR2 SVGIG (reference sequence). In DNA form, the CDR3 reads TGTGCCTCGAGCCGACAGGGTGCCCCCTACGAGCAGCACTTC. It encodes CASSRQGAPYEQHF.

J is TRBJ2-7 and V is TRBV9; 9 nucleotides line up with TRBD2. The CDR3 runs to 13 residues. V gave up 6 bases and J gave up 4 bases; unmatched junction bases: 5. From germline, CDR1 is SGDLS and CDR2 YYNGEE. CDR3 residues: CASNRGRGYEQYF. In DNA form, the CDR3 reads TGTGCCAGCAACCGCGGGAGGGGGTACGAGCAGTACTTC. The full variable domain, rest sourced from reference TRBV9 and TRBJ2-7, is DSGVTQTPKHLITATGQRVTLRCSPRSGDLSVYWYQQSLDQGLQFLIQYYNGEERAKGNILERFSAQQFPDLHSELNLSSLELGDSALYFCASNRGRGYEQYFGPGTRLTVT.

The chain links TRBV9 to TRBJ2-7; D tentatively fits TRBD1 or TRBD2 (5 bases each). Germline CDR1 is SGDLS and CDR2 is YYNGEE. The CDR3 length is 16 residues. Trimming left V 0 bases short and J 3 bases short, with 16 bases between. Here the CDR3 reads CASSVDGGLGYYEQYF. The DNA for the CDR3 is TGTGCCAGCAGCGTAGATGGGGGATTAGGGTACTACGAGCAGTACTTC.

The J gene is TRBJ1-1, the V gene TRBV19; TRBD1 matches at 7 bases. The CDR3 length is 15 residues. V dropped 8 bases and J dropped 5; count of bases not matched to a gene: 14. The germline V gene encodes CDR1 LNHDA and CDR2 SQIVND (reference sequence). In nucleotides, the CDR3 is TGTGCCAGTTCGAGGAGACAGGGAGAAGGAACTGAAGCTTTCTTT. It translates to CASSRRQGEGTEAFF.

V is TRBV7-6 and J is TRBJ2-3; 9 nucleotides line up with TRBD1. This CDR3 has 15 amino acids. J gave up 4 bases and V 5 bases, and 7 bases lay outside the gene matches. Germline V gives CDR1 SGHVS, CDR2 FNYEAQ. The CDR3 here is CASSPGTGFADTQYF. In DNA, the CDR3 is TGTGCCAGCAGCCCCGGGACAGGGTTTGCAGATACGCAGTATTTT. Based on the CDR3 plus reference TRBV7-6 and TRBJ2-3, the full variable domain is GAGVSQSPRYKVTKRGQDVALRCDPISGHVSLYWYRQALGQGPEFLTYFNYEAQQDKSGLPNDRFSAERPEGSISTLTIQRTEQRDSAMYRCASSPGTGFADTQYFGPGTRLTVL.

The chain has TRBV19 and TRBJ2-1, with 7 bases that match TRBD2. With 7 bases clipped from V and 5 bases from J, the junction kept 11 bases outside the gene matches. The CDR3 length is 15 residues. Per the germline V gene, CDR1 is LNHDA and CDR2 is SQIVND (reference sequence). The CDR3 DNA follows: TGTGCCAGTACCCAGGAGAGGACTAGGAACAATGAGCAGTTCTTC. The encoded protein is CASTQERTRNNEQFF. Full variable domain (remainder filled in from reference TRBV19 and TRBJ2-1): DGGITQSPKYLFRKEGQNVTLSCEQNLNHDAMYWYRQDPGQGLRLIYYSQIVNDFQKGDIAEGYSVSREKKESFPLTVTSAQKNPTAFYLCASTQERTRNNEQFFGPGTRLTVL.

This chain joins TRBV7-8 and TRBJ2-2, with 8 bases identical to TRBD2. V lost 0 bases, J lost 2 bases, and 2 bases stayed unmatched. CDR1 and CDR2 from the germline V gene are SGHVS and FQNEAQ. The CDR3 extends over 16 amino acids. Here the CDR3 reads CASSLAAGGNTGELFF. CDR3 coding DNA: TGTGCCAGCAGCTTAGCGGCGGGAGGAAACACCGGGGAGCTGTTTTTT.

The rearrangement uses TRBV16 and TRBJ1-5, with no clear D. CDR1 is KGHSY, CDR2 FQNENV, per germline. V was cut by 6 bases and J by 1 base, with 7 bases left in between. The CDR3 has 13 amino acids. The DNA of the CDR3 is TGTGCCAGCAGTCCGGTAAGCAATCAGCCCCAGCATTTT. This sequence encodes CASSPVSNQPQHF.

The gene calls are TRBV28 and TRBJ1-2, with 8 bases fitting TRBD1. The CDR3 has 14 residues. The V segment lost 3 bases and the J segment 4 bases; nucleotides outside the gene matches: 4. Per the germline V gene, CDR1 is MDHEN and CDR2 is SYDVKM. The CDR3 DNA reads TGTGCCAGCAGTTTCACGGACAGGGTCTATGGCTACACCTTC. As protein: CASSFTDRVYGYTF.

This sequence joins TRBV28 and TRBJ2-2; unclear D gene. There are 16 residues in the CDR3. The germline gives CDR1 MDHEN, CDR2 SYDVKM. V lost 2 bases to trimming and J lost 0 bases, with 10 bases between them. This CDR3 reads CASSLPLPTNTGELFF. The CDR3 nucleotides read TGTGCCAGCAGTTTACCGCTACCCACGAACACCGGGGAGCTGTTTTTT.

This rearrangement joins TRBV27 to TRBJ2-3, with 9 bases lining up with TRBD1. The CDR3 sequence is 16 residues long. V gave up 7 bases and J gave up 4 bases; unmatched junction bases: 12. Germline CDR1 MNHEY, CDR2 SMNVEV (reference sequence). The CDR3 nucleotides are TGTGCCAGCACTCCACCGCGGGGACAGGGTCCAGATACGCAGTATTTT. This translates into CASTPPRGQGPDTQYF.

The chain joins TRBV11-1 to TRBJ1-1; D is uncertain. CDR3 length: 15 amino acids. V was pared by 4 bases and J by 0 bases, with 12 bases between. Germline CDR1 and CDR2: SGHAT and FQDESV (reference sequence). The CDR3 DNA reads as TGTGCCAGCAGCTACCGAGTGACACTGAACACTGAAGCTTTCTTT. Residues: CASSYRVTLNTEAFF.

The chain joins TRBV2 to TRBJ1-5; D is unclear. The CDR3 runs to 13 residues. Germline V gene data show CDR1 as SNHLY and CDR2 as FYNNEI. Trimming removed 4 bases from V and 7 bases from J, with 11 bases in between. CDR3: CASSAEGLQPQHF. DNA of the CDR3: TGTGCCAGCAGTGCCGAAGGGCTGCAGCCCCAGCATTTT.

Concerning this clone itself: Within the sample, other DNA sequences also encode this same CDR3. This chain links TRBV28 with TRBJ1-1; D not certain. Germline assignment: CDR1 MDHEN and CDR2 SYDVKM. The CDR3 is 12 residues long. V gave up 6 bases and J gave up 4 bases, with 9 bases separating them. CDR3 sequence: CASSLLGTEAFF. CDR3 coding DNA: TGTGCCAGCAGCTTACTTGGCACTGAAGCTTTCTTT.

The chain carries TRBV27 and TRBJ2-4; TRBD1 might be the D (6 bases). CDR3 size: 13 residues. With 3 bases removed from V and 8 bases from J, the gap between germline ends came to 11 bases. Looked up from germline, CDR1 is MNHEY and CDR2 is SMNVEV (reference sequence). The CDR3 DNA is TGTGCCAGCAGTTTTGAGTGGGGGCACATTCAGTACTTC. This encodes CASSFEWGHIQYF.

The J gene is TRBJ1-1, the V gene TRBV19, with D tentatively TRBD1 (5 bases). CDR1 is LNHDA and CDR2 is SQIVND in the germline V gene (reference sequence). The CDR3 contains 14 residues. Trimming stripped 2 bases from V and 7 bases from J, with 14 bases between. CDR3 amino acids: CASSIQGSLGEAFF. As DNA, the CDR3 is TGTGCCAGTAGTATACAGGGATCTCTAGGTGAAGCTTTCTTT.

The CDR3 coding sequence is TGTGCCAGCAGTTTCGGGACAGGTAACGACTATGGCTACACCTTC. This codes for CASSFGTGNDYGYTF. V usage is TRBV28 and J usage is TRBJ1-2; 8 positions agree with TRBD1. The CDR3 runs to 15 residues. V lost 3 bases and J lost 3; bases outside the gene matches: 6. Germline values: CDR1 MDHEN, CDR2 SYDVKM.

In its sample, this clone was seen once. The rearrangement joins TRBV5-1 to TRBJ2-7; no firm D call. CDR3 length: 14 residues. V lost 0 bases to trimming and J lost 1 base, with 8 bases between them. CDR1 is SGHRS and CDR2 is YFSETQ in the germline V gene. As DNA, the CDR3 is TGCGCCAGCAGCTTGGTGCCGGGTTCCTACGAGCAGTACTTC. Protein product: CASSLVPGSYEQYF.

The chain is built from TRBV7-2 and TRBJ1-2; no clear D gene. The CDR3 covers 13 residues. V lost 3 bases to trimming and J lost 6 bases, with 11 bases between them. Germline values: CDR1 SGHTA, CDR2 FQGNSA. The CDR3 DNA follows: TGTGCCAGCAGCTTGGCCCCGGTGCATGGCTACACCTTC. Its translation is CASSLAPVHGYTF.

This sequence joins TRBV6-6 and TRBJ2-4, with TRBD1 matching over 8 bases. Germline-derived CDR1 and CDR2 are MNHNY and SVGAGI (reference sequence). V gave up 5 bases and J gave up 3 bases; unmatched junction bases: 6. The CDR3 has 15 amino acids. CDR3 protein: CASSRDRRYKNIQYF. In DNA, the CDR3 is TGTGCCAGCAGTCGGGACAGGAGATACAAAAACATTCAGTACTTC.

The rearrangement joins TRBV11-3 to TRBJ2-7; D gene ambiguous. CDR1 and CDR2 (germline): SGHNT, YENEEA. CDR3 length: 13 residues. Trimming removed 5 bases from V and 3 bases from J, with 11 bases in between. This chain's CDR3 is CASSPNYGYEQYF. DNA of the CDR3: TGTGCCAGCAGCCCGAACTACGGCTACGAGCAGTACTTC.

The chain uses TRBV29-1 and TRBJ2-7, with a tentative D call TRBD1 (5 bases). CDR3 length equals 12 residues. Germline V gene data show CDR1 as SQVTM and CDR2 as ANQGSEA. Trimming cost V 4 bases and J 2 bases, with 9 bases left between them. CDR3 amino acids: CSVVRQPYEQYF. The DNA for the CDR3 is TGCAGCGTTGTGCGACAGCCCTACGAGCAGTACTTC.

The chain links TRBV15 to TRBJ2-7; TRBD2 aligns across 8 bases. The germline V gene encodes CDR1 LNHNV and CDR2 YYDKDF (reference sequence). The CDR3 is made up of 16 amino acids. The V segment lost 0 bases and the J segment 3 bases; nucleotides outside the gene matches: 7. The CDR3 is CATSRDLGTSLYEQYF. The CDR3 DNA reads as TGTGCCACCAGCAGAGACCTAGGGACTAGTCTCTACGAGCAGTACTTC.

This chain links TRBV5-1 with TRBJ1-1; no reliable D call. The germline gives CDR1 SGHRS, CDR2 YFSETQ. With 5 bases removed from V and 0 bases from J, the gap between germline ends came to 8 bases. This CDR3 is built from 13 residues. CDR3 in amino acids: CASRARVNTEAFF. The CDR3 coding sequence is TGCGCCAGCAGAGCCAGAGTGAACACTGAAGCTTTCTTT.

The V gene is TRBV9, the J gene TRBJ1-1, with 10 bases identical to TRBD1. The CDR3 covers 15 residues. V dropped 0 bases and J dropped 6; count of bases not matched to a gene: 5. Germline V gene sequence: CDR1 SGDLS, CDR2 YYNGEE. CDR3 coding DNA: TGTGCCAGCAGCGTAGGGACAGGGGGTGGACCTGAAGCTTTCTTT. Amino acids: CASSVGTGGGPEAFF.

This chain uses TRBV4-1 with TRBJ2-1, with TRBD2 identical over 7 bases. Trimming cost V 0 bases and J 1 base; bases outside gene matches: 9. The CDR3 loop spans 18 amino acids. Germline V gene sequence: CDR1 MGHRA, CDR2 YSYEKL. Written as DNA, the CDR3 is TGCGCCAGCAGCCAAGACCCCCGGGCGGGAGCTTCCTACAATGAGCAGTTCTTC. This gives the protein CASSQDPRAGASYNEQFF.